This T cell receptor beta chain is drawn from a study of shared clonotypes between healthy human individuals. The CDR3 has 15 amino acids. The ends were cut back, 4 bases at V and 1 base at J, with 12 bases in the middle. CDR1 and CDR2 (germline): MNHNY, SVGAGI (reference sequence). Data came from immunoSEQ multiplex PCR; TCRdb stores just in-frame clones and leaves some out. This repertoire shows under 600,000 clones, approximately 97% found once; its top ten account for roughly 0.05%. The J gene is TRBJ2-3, the V gene TRBV6-6, with TRBD2 as a possible D gene (6 bases). This TCR derives from a woman aged 25 to 39 in good health. Sequences were obtained from naive CD4+ T cells sorted from blood. The subset: CD45RA+ positively selected. CDR3 sequence (DNA): TGTGCCAGCAGTTTGCGGGAAGGGCGCACAGATACGCAGTATTTT. Protein sequence: CASSLREGRTDTQYF.